This passage covers 10 T cell receptor beta chains from one sample sequenced in a study of T cells in localized non-small cell lung cancer. Here immunoSEQ multiplex PCR was the method, and the copy in TCRdb shows in-frame clones only, minus some. The top ten clones hold under 3.5% of a sample with 86,000 or so clones, approximately 84% of them seen once. The input for sequencing was peripheral blood, taken before any cancer treatment. The receptors come from a man aged 40-75 years with stage I lung adenocarcinoma.

The rearrangement links TRBV11-2 to TRBJ2-1; D remains ambiguous. The CDR3 is 15 amino acids. V was clipped by 0 bases and J by 0 bases, with 6 bases between them. Germline CDR1 SGHAT, CDR2 FQNNGV. In DNA, the CDR3 is TGTGCCAGCAGCTTAGACAGGAGCTCCTACAATGAGCAGTTCTTC. Residues: CASSLDRSSYNEQFF.

This clone was found once. The J gene is TRBJ2-2, the V gene TRBV10-2, with D tentatively TRBD1 (6 bases). V dropped 7 bases and J dropped 1 base, with 7 bases sitting between them. The germline V gene encodes CDR1 WSHSY and CDR2 SAAADI. This CDR3 comprises 13 residues. This chain's CDR3 is CASKDRNTGELFF. For the CDR3, the DNA is TGCGCCAGCAAGGACAGGAACACCGGGGAGCTGTTTTTT.

The genes are TRBV7-3 and TRBJ2-1; 9 positions agree with TRBD1. CDR3 length equals 14 residues. Germline CDR1 SGHTA, CDR2 FQGTGA. J was trimmed by 7 bases and V by 2 bases; bases with no gene match: 3. This CDR3 is CASSLVDRGNEQFF. The CDR3 DNA is TGTGCCAGCAGCTTAGTAGACAGGGGGAATGAGCAGTTCTTC.

The chain combines TRBV6-5 with TRBJ2-7; maybe TRBD2 (7 bases). In germline, CDR1 is MNHEY, CDR2 SVGAGI. Trimming stripped 8 bases from V and 4 bases from J, with 15 bases between. The length of the CDR3 is 13 residues. The DNA of the CDR3 is TGTGCCAGCGGGGGGGGCTCCGTTTACGAGCAGTACTTC. Translation gives CASGGGSVYEQYF.

The genes are TRBV28 and TRBJ2-7, with 12 nucleotides matching TRBD2. The CDR3 covers 16 residues. Germline CDR1 reads MDHEN; CDR2 reads SYDVKM. V shed 1 base, J shed 4 bases, and the junction held 5 bases outside the gene matches. DNA of the CDR3: TGTGCCAGCAGTTTATTTCCGGGACTAGCGGGTTACGAGCAGTACTTC. As protein: CASSLFPGLAGYEQYF.

The rearrangement uses TRBV7-7 and TRBJ2-2; D may be TRBD2 (8 bases). Germline-derived CDR1 and CDR2 are SSHAT and FNYEAQ (reference sequence). Trimming removed 5 bases at V and 6 bases at J, with 16 bases between. The CDR3 contains 15 residues. Here the CDR3 reads CASSLGRGQAGELFF. The CDR3 DNA sequence: TGTGCCAGCAGCCTCGGGAGGGGGCAGGCCGGGGAGCTGTTTTTT.

The chain is built from TRBV14 and TRBJ1-2; 8 bases map to TRBD1. The CDR3 totals 15 residues. V trimming: 3 bases; J trimming: 2 bases; junction bases outside the gene matches: 5. Per the germline V gene, CDR1 is SGHDN and CDR2 is FVKESK. The CDR3 loop is CASSQVGQGNYGYTF. The DNA for the CDR3 is TGTGCCAGCAGCCAGGTCGGACAGGGAAACTATGGCTACACCTTC.

The gene calls are TRBV2 and TRBJ2-3; 10 bases are a match to TRBD2. The J segment lost 2 bases and the V segment lost 8 bases, leaving 7 bases of the junction unmatched. The CDR3 runs to 15 residues. Per germline, CDR1 SNHLY and CDR2 FYNNEI. The CDR3 reads CASFGLAVFTDTQYF. The CDR3 nucleotides are TGTGCCAGCTTCGGACTAGCGGTATTCACAGATACGCAGTATTTT.

In its sample, this clone was seen once. The junction departs from germline at one end; a sequencing error may be responsible. The rearrangement links TRBV29-1 to TRBJ1-2, with D maybe TRBD1 (6 bases). Germline loops: CDR1 SQVTM, CDR2 ANQGSEA. The CDR3 contains 12 residues. This CDR3 reads CSVGGQNYGHTF. CDR3 DNA sequence: TGCAGCGTCGGGGGCCAGAACTATGGCCACACCTTC.

The gene calls are TRBV30 and TRBJ2-7; TRBD2 aligns across 8 bases. Trimming at V came to 8 bases and at J to 0 bases, leaving 9 bases not matched to a gene. This CDR3 is 14 amino acids long. Germline CDR1 GTSNPN, CDR2 SVGIG (reference sequence). CDR3 in amino acids: CAGDPGGASYEQYF. CDR3 DNA sequence: TGTGCCGGGGACCCGGGGGGGGCCTCCTACGAGCAGTACTTC.